This TCR beta chain was captured in a study of cytomegalovirus exposure and HLA in healthy donors. This CDR3 has 12 residues. Per germline, CDR1 MNHNS and CDR2 SASEGT. V was clipped by 11 bases and J by 1 base, with 11 bases between them. This clone was seen a handful of times. PCR amplification relied on 60 Vbeta primers (plus 13 Jbeta primers). TCRdb's copy holds only in-frame clones and misses some; the assay was immunoSEQ multiplex PCR. In the table there are roughly 100,000 clones, 82% of which are singletons. V is TRBV6-1 and J is TRBJ1-1; possibly TRBD1 for D (6 bases). This receptor was taken from a man aged 25-45 years in good health and CMV-seropositive. Source material: PBMCs. The CDR3 reads CACQQGNTEAFF. CDR3 DNA: TGTGCCTGCCAACAGGGGAACACTGAAGCTTTCTTT.